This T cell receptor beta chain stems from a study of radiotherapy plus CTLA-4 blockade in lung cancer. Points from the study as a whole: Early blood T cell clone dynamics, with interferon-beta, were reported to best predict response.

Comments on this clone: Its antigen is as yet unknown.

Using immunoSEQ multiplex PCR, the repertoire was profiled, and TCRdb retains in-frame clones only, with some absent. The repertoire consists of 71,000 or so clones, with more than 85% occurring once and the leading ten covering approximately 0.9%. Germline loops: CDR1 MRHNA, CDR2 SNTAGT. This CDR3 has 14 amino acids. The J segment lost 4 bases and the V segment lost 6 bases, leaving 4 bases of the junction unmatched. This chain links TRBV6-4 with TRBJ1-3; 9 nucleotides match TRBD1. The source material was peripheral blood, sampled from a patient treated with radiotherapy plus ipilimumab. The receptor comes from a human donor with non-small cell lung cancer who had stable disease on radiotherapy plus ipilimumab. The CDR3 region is CASSPGTGGNTIYF. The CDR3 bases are TGTGCCAGCAGCCCCGGGACAGGGGGAAACACCATATATTTT.